These T cell receptor beta chains were read from a single sample in a study of T cell repertoires in cytomegalovirus infection. A single record per CDR3 protein comes from TCRdb applying MiXCR to the reads. The sample lists about 350,000 distinct CDR3 sequences, about 34% occurring once. Antigen specificity for these receptors is unknown. Specimen: cultured PBMCs, collected from culture after CMV antigen stimulation. Receptors were obtained from a human donor in good health (CMV status not recorded). Some clones in this sample may be carry-over from other donors' samples. Both conserved end residues are part of each CDR3. D genes are given only for firm matches. Size is omitted from some rows. Given values are once, few, many or a class for expanded clones.

TRBJ2-1,TRBD2,large,TRBV7-8,TGTGCCAGCAGCTTAGGGACTAGCCTGCAGAATGAGCAGTTCTTC,CASSLGTSLQNEQFF
TRBJ1-6,TRBD1,.,TRBV4-1,TGCGCCAGCAGCCAATTCACCGGGACAGGGAGCTCCTATAATTCACCCCTCCACTTT,CASSQFTGTGSSYNSPLHF
TRBJ2-7,.,.,TRBV5-4,TGTGCCAGCAGCTTGAATCGGGCAGGACCCTACGAGCAGTACTTC,CASSLNRAGPYEQYF
TRBJ2-7,TRBD2,.,TRBV28,TGTGCCAGCAGCCCTAGCGGGAGGTCCAACGAGCAGTACTTC,CASSPSGRSNEQYF
TRBJ2-1,.,.,TRBV27,TGTGCCAGCAGCTACTCCCGGCGAGAGCAGTTCTTC,CASSYSRREQFF
TRBJ2-1,TRBD2,.,TRBV20-1,TGCAGTGCTAGAGACGGGACCGGGACTAGCGGGAGGTCGAATGAGCAGTTCTTC,CSARDGTGTSGRSNEQFF
TRBJ2-1,.,few,TRBV7-9,TGTGCCAGCAGCCGTCCACTAGGTAACAATGAGCAGTTCTTC,CASSRPLGNNEQFF
TRBJ2-7,.,.,TRBV7-9,TGTGCCAGCAGCCAGTCTGACGAGCAGTACTTC,CASSQSDEQYF
TRBJ2-1,TRBD2,.,TRBV6-2/TRBV6-3,TGTGCCAGCAGTTACCCCGTAGGACTAGCGGGAGCAGATGAGCAGTTCTTC,CASSYPVGLAGADEQFF
TRBJ2-1,TRBD2,.,TRBV7-2,TGTGCCAGCAGCTTAGTTAGGACTAGCCTCGATGAGCAGTTCTTC,CASSLVRTSLDEQFF
TRBJ1-6,TRBD1,.,TRBV6-6,TGTGCCAGCAGTTATCGGGACAGGGGCGGTAATTCACCCCTCCACTTT,CASSYRDRGGNSPLHF
TRBJ2-3,TRBD2,.,TRBV7-3,TGTGCCAGCAGCACCGGGACTAGCGGGAAGACAGATACGCAGTATTTT,CASSTGTSGKTDTQYF
TRBJ2-1,.,few,TRBV28,TGTGCCAGCACAAAGGTGTTCTACAATGAGCAGTTCTTC,CASTKVFYNEQFF
TRBJ1-1,.,few,TRBV19,TGTGCCAGTAAGCCACAACTGACGAACACTGAAGCTTTCTTT,CASKPQLTNTEAFF
TRBJ2-1,TRBD2,.,TRBV10-3,TGTGCCATCAGAGCTAGCGGGAGGCGCAATGAGCAGTTCTTC,CAIRASGRRNEQFF
TRBJ2-3,.,.,TRBV28,TGTGCCAGCAATCCCTGGGGCAACGCAGATACGCAGTATTTT,CASNPWGNADTQYF
TRBJ2-2,.,few,TRBV7-2,TGTGCCAGCAAGGTCGTCGGACGTAGGGTCACCGGGGAGCTGTTTTTT,CASKVVGRRVTGELFF
TRBJ2-7,.,.,TRBV11-1,TGTGCCAGTAGAGGTGGTGGTTACGAGCAGTACTTC,CASRGGGYEQYF
TRBJ2-2,.,many,TRBV7-2,TGTGCCAGCAGCTTAGTACAGGGCAACACCGGGGAGCTGTTTTTT,CASSLVQGNTGELFF
TRBJ2-1,.,few,TRBV12-5,TGTGCTAGTGCCTCGGGACTCCTAGCAGTCGATGAGCAGTTCTTC,CASASGLLAVDEQFF
TRBJ1-1,.,few,TRBV6-1,TGTGCCAGCAGTGAAGGCGCCAGACCTGAAGCTTTCTTT,CASSEGARPEAFF
TRBJ2-2,TRBD2,.,TRBV29-1,TGCAGCGTTGAACCTAGCGGGTCGAACACCGGGGAGCTGTTTTTT,CSVEPSGSNTGELFF
TRBJ2-5,TRBD2,many,TRBV7-2,TGTGCCAGCAGCTCGCCCCGCGGGAGATCAGAGACCCAGTACTTC,CASSSPRGRSETQYF
TRBJ1-4,TRBD1,.,TRBV7-9,TGTGCCAGCAGCCCCACAGGGGGAAGGAATGAAAAACTGTTTTTT,CASSPTGGRNEKLFF
TRBJ1-6,.,.,TRBV7-6,TGTGCCAGCAGCCGATCAGGCGAGAGGGCCCTCCACTTT,CASSRSGERALHF
TRBJ2-7,.,few,TRBV20-1,TGCAGTGCTAGAGATACCACTGACTACGAGCAGTACTTC,CSARDTTDYEQYF
TRBJ2-3,TRBD2,.,TRBV15,TGTGCCACCAGCAAAAACACGGGGGGAGCCGGCACAGATACGCAGTATTTT,CATSKNTGGAGTDTQYF
TRBJ1-2,TRBD1,.,TRBV5-5,TGTGCCAGCACCTTTGGCGTAGGGGGCAATGGCTACACCTTC,CASTFGVGGNGYTF
TRBJ2-1,TRBD2,few,TRBV27,TGTGCCAGCACCTCCAGTGGGACTAGGTGGTCCTACAATGAGCAGTTCTTC,CASTSSGTRWSYNEQFF
TRBJ1-6,.,few,TRBV27,TGTGCCAGCAGTCCCTCGGCCCGTCCCTATAATTCACCCCTCCACTTT,CASSPSARPYNSPLHF
TRBJ2-3,TRBD1,few,TRBV11-2,TGTGCCAGCAGCTTAGATCGGGGCAGGGGGCGAGCTGATACGCAGTATTTT,CASSLDRGRGRADTQYF
TRBJ2-7,.,once,TRBV12-3/TRBV12-4,TGTGCCAGCGGCGGGTCCTACGAGCAGTACTTC,CASGGSYEQYF
TRBJ2-1,TRBD2,.,TRBV7-2,TGTGCCAGCAGCTTGGTAGCGGGTGAGCAGTTCTTC,CASSLVAGEQFF